Listed below are T cell receptor beta chains from one sample, sequenced in a study of cytomegalovirus exposure and HLA in healthy donors. Clones were sequenced by immunoSEQ multiplex PCR, and TCRdb holds only the in-frame ones, with some missing. The data contain more than 95,000 clones, about four fifths of them singletons. The sample comprised PBMCs. Receptors were obtained from a woman between 18 and 30 years old in good health and CMV-seronegative. The CDR3 runs from the conserved cysteine through the conserved F or W. The D gene is left open where the match is weak. Part of the rows lack a size; the others show once, few, many or a class for expanded clones.

cdr3_aa cdr3_nt cdr3_length v_call clone_size j_call d_call
CSVEDGDTEAFF TGCAGCGTTGAAGACGGAGACACTGAAGCTTTCTTT 12 TRBV29-1 NA TRBJ1-1 NA
CASSLEGGTPSGSTEAFF TGTGCCAGCAGTCTCGAGGGAGGGACCCCTTCGGGAAGCACTGAAGCTTTCTTT 18 TRBV28 few TRBJ1-1 NA
CASSFNQGQGGQPQHF TGTGCCAGCAGTTTCAACCAGGGACAGGGCGGTCAGCCCCAGCATTTT 16 TRBV28 NA TRBJ1-5 TRBD1
CSVFAGGVNTEAFF TGCAGCGTTTTCGCGGGGGGAGTGAACACTGAAGCTTTCTTT 14 TRBV29-1 NA TRBJ1-1 NA
CASRLNRGRTEAFF TGTGCCAGCAGACTAAACAGGGGGCGCACTGAAGCTTTCTTT 14 TRBV6-5 NA TRBJ1-1 TRBD1
CASSIEQGSNQPQHF TGTGCCAGCAGCATAGAACAGGGGTCGAATCAGCCCCAGCATTTT 15 TRBV5-5 NA TRBJ1-5 TRBD1
CASSLGLWGVAGRNTEAFF TGCGCCAGCAGCTTGGGCTTGTGGGGGGTTGCGGGCCGAAACACTGAAGCTTTCTTT 19 TRBV5-1 NA TRBJ1-1 NA
CASSQDRSYNSPLHF TGTGCCAGCAGCCAGGACAGGAGTTATAATTCACCCCTCCACTTT 15 TRBV6-4 once TRBJ1-6 TRBD1
CAWSPPGQGNTEAFF TGTGCCTGGAGTCCCCCGGGACAGGGGAACACTGAAGCTTTCTTT 15 TRBV30 NA TRBJ1-1 TRBD1
CASSLIREGEKLFF TGTGCCAGCAGTTTAATCAGGGAGGGTGAAAAACTGTTTTTT 14 TRBV28 NA TRBJ1-4 NA
CASSSQGGLSYEQYF TGTGCCAGCAGCTCCCAGGGAGGCTTATCCTACGAGCAGTACTTC 15 TRBV7-2 NA TRBJ2-7 NA
CASSFHTSGNTIYF TGTGCCAGTAGTTTTCACACCTCTGGAAACACCATATATTTT 14 TRBV19 NA TRBJ1-3 NA
CATSRTGREQPQHF TGTGCCACCAGCAGGACGGGGAGGGAACAGCCCCAGCATTTT 14 TRBV15 NA TRBJ1-5 NA
CASSLARVRMNTEAFF TGTGCCAGCAGCTTGGCCCGGGTGAGGATGAACACTGAAGCTTTCTTT 16 TRBV5-6 NA TRBJ1-1 NA
CASSLTGVNTEAFF TGTGCCAGTAGTTTGACAGGGGTGAACACTGAAGCTTTCTTT 14 TRBV19 NA TRBJ1-1 TRBD1
CAWSKPSGGVSTGELFF TGTGCCTGGAGTAAACCTAGCGGGGGGGTGAGCACCGGGGAGCTGTTTTTT 17 TRBV30 NA TRBJ2-2 TRBD2
CSVESLGGEAFF TGCAGCGTTGAATCACTGGGGGGTGAAGCTTTCTTT 12 TRBV29-1 NA TRBJ1-1 NA